This entry is about one T cell receptor (beta chain). It has no known antigen specificity. The input lacks base qualities; no much larger clone sits a single base away. Library preparation employed the immunoSEQ multiplex PCR assay. In TCRdb, the immuneACCESS table is reduced to in-frame sequences with V and J assigned. These tables do not hold every clone; where another copy was compared, an unresolved V gene accounts for under half, and the others remain unexplained. Across this sample there are about 180,000 clones, with roughly 92% seen only once. The biggest ten clones account for over 1.1% of the sample. From the cysteine up to the phenylalanine, the CDR3 has a length of 15 residues. The only DNA kept is the CDR3, 45 bases in frame from the first base. In the germline V gene, CDR1 corresponds to ENHRY and CDR2 to SYGVKD. V is shortened by 5 bases, J by 2 bases, and the region joining them spans 14 bases.

The data belong to a study of control samples from healthy donors and cancer patients (dated by TCRdb to about 2020). The V gene is TRBV10-3 and the J gene is TRBJ2-3; tentative D gene TRBD2, with 6 bases matching. Input material: blood. This TCR was recovered from a man aged 25 to 40 in good health. The DNA sequence is TGTGCCATCAGTCTCGACGGGGGTAACACAGATACGCAGTATTTT. Translated, this is CAISLDGGNTDTQYF.